The 11 T cell receptor beta chains below all came from one sample that was sequenced in a study of low-dose radiotherapy and immunotherapy resistance in tumors. First-strand cDNA used TRAV- and TRBV-specific primers, covering alpha and beta chains. TCR amplification ran roughly 20 PCR cycles using constant-region and V-primer adapter primers. From the reads, TCRdb called clonotypes with MiXCR, one entry per CDR3 protein. The sample includes roughly 8,000 distinct CDR3 sequences, roughly 61% of them seen just once. Receptor source: a human donor with advanced metastatic prostate, ovarian, gallbladder or colorectal cancer (not recorded which). This table probably holds off-target reads from a library built for another chain.

This clonotype has more than one count but fewer than ten. The CDR3 DNA is TGTGCCAGCAGGCGAGATCTAGCGGGGTCATCCTACGAGCAGTACTTC. This codes for CASRRDLAGSSYEQYF. The chain joins TRBV6-1 to TRBJ2-7, with 9 bases that match TRBD2. Unmatched junction bases numbered 10, after V lost 6 bases and J lost 1 base. This CDR3 region has 16 residues. Germline V gene lookup returns CDR1 MNHNS and CDR2 SASEGT.

This chain links TRBV21-1 with TRBJ2-1; the D call in the table, TRBD2, was not verified against the DNA. TRBV21-1 is reported as a pseudogene. This CDR3 is 16 amino acids long. CDR3 sequence (DNA): TGTGCCACCATGGTTAGACTAGCGGGATTTGAGGATGAGCAGTTCTTC. It is translated as CATMVRLAGFEDEQFF.

The V and J genes are TRBV19 and TRBJ2-3, with D possibly being TRBD1 (6 bases). This CDR3 is 13 amino acids long. CDR1 is LNHDA, CDR2 SQIVND, per germline (reference sequence). V lost 6 bases and J 0 bases, leaving 7 bases between the germline ends. DNA for the CDR3: TGTGCCAGTAGGGGGGCTAGCACAGATACGCAGTATTTT. Translation gives CASRGASTDTQYF.

This chain uses TRBV7-9 with TRBJ2-1; 9 nucleotides align to TRBD2. The germline gives CDR1 SEHNR, CDR2 FQNEAQ (reference sequence). CDR3 length: 18 amino acids. V gave up 7 bases and J gave up 2 bases; unmatched junction bases: 15. The DNA of the CDR3 is TGTGCCAGCACTCGGAGGCGGGAGGGCCTAATAACCTACAATGAGCAGTTCTTC. Amino acid sequence: CASTRRREGLITYNEQFF.

The chain is built from TRBV12-3 or TRBV12-4 and TRBJ1-5, with D tentatively TRBD1 (6 bases). The CDR3 spans 14 residues. The V end lost 5 bases, the J end lost 5 bases, and 13 bases lay between the germline ends. CDR3 amino acids: CASSPQGLDQPQHF. As DNA, the CDR3 is TGTGCCAGCAGTCCTCAGGGGTTGGATCAGCCCCAGCATTTT.

This chain uses TRBV28 with TRBJ2-1, with D uncertain. The germline V gene has CDR1 MDHEN and CDR2 SYDVKM. This CDR3 has 17 amino acids. V lost 5 bases to trimming and J lost 0 bases, with 17 bases between them. The chain's CDR3 is CASSTSWARSSYNEQFF. CDR3 DNA: TGTGCCAGCAGTACCTCGTGGGCCCGGAGCTCCTACAATGAGCAGTTCTTC.

The chain employs TRBV21-1 and TRBJ2-7. TRBV21-1 is a known pseudogene. This CDR3 region has 12 residues. The CDR3: CASSKESYEQYF. The CDR3, as DNA: TGTGCCAGCAGCAAGGAGAGCTACGAGCAGTACTTC.

This clonotype was counted a few times. This sequence joins TRBV6-1 and TRBJ2-2; no clear D. The CDR3 runs 12 residues. V lost 4 bases, J lost 4 bases, and 4 bases lay in between. Germline CDR1 MNHNS, CDR2 SASEGT. The CDR3, as DNA: TGTGCCAGCAGTGGTCCCACCGGGGAGCTGTTTTTT. Its protein is CASSGPTGELFF.

The gene calls are TRBV12-3 or TRBV12-4 and TRBJ1-5; no firm D call. Trimming took 7 bases from V and 7 from J, leaving 14 bases between them. This CDR3 contains 13 residues. The CDR3 DNA sequence: TGTGCCAGCACCTCAGAGGAGGGACAGCCCCAGCATTTT. Protein product: CASTSEEGQPQHF.

A few counts support this clonotype. J is TRBJ1-5 and V is TRBV13, with D unresolved. The V end was cut by 2 bases, the J end by 0 bases, with 8 bases between. The CDR3 totals 15 residues. Germline values: CDR1 PRHDT, CDR2 FYEKMQ (reference sequence). The CDR3 spells CASSLRGDSNQPQHF. For the CDR3, the DNA is TGTGCCAGCAGCTTAAGAGGCGATAGCAATCAGCCCCAGCATTTT.

CDR3 residues: CATSHRDTQYF. Here the CDR3 DNA reads TGTGCCACCAGTCACAGAGATACGCAGTATTTT. The chain couples TRBV24-1 to TRBJ2-3; D gene unclear. The germline gives CDR1 KGHDR, CDR2 SFDVKD. V dropped 6 bases and J dropped 5 bases, with 5 bases sitting between them. The CDR3 consists of 11 residues.